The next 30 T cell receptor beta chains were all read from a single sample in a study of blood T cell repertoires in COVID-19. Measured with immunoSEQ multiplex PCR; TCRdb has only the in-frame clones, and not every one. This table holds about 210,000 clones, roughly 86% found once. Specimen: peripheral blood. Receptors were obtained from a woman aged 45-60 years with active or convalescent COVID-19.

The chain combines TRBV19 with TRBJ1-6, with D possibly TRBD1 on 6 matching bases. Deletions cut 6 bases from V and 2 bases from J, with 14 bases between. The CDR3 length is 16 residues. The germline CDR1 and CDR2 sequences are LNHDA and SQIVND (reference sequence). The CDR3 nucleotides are TGTGCCAGTAGGGGGACAAGGGCGGCCTATAATTCACCCCTCCACTTT. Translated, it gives CASRGTRAAYNSPLHF.

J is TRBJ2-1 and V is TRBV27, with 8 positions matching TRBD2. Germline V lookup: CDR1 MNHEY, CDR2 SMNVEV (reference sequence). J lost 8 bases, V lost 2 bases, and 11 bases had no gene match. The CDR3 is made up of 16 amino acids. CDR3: CASSLDGRAGGDEQFF. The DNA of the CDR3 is TGTGCCAGCAGTTTAGACGGGAGGGCCGGAGGAGATGAGCAGTTCTTC.

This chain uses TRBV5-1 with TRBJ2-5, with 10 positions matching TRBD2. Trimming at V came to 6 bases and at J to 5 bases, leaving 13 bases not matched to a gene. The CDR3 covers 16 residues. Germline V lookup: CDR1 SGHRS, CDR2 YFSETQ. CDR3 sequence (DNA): TGCGCCAGCACGGGAAGGGCTAGCGGGAGATGGGAGACCCAGTACTTC. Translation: CASTGRASGRWETQYF.

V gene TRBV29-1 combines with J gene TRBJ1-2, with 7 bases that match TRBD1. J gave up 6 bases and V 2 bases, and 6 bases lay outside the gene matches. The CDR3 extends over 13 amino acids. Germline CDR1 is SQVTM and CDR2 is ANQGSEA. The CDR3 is CSVEQGVHNGYTF. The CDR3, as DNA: TGCAGCGTTGAACAGGGGGTACATAATGGCTACACCTTC.

CDR3 sequence: CAWTTGGRDTEAFF. CDR3 sequence (DNA): TGTGCCTGGACCACGGGCGGGCGGGACACTGAAGCTTTCTTT. The J gene is TRBJ1-1, the V gene TRBV30; the D is unclear. The germline gives CDR1 GTSNPN, CDR2 SVGIG (reference sequence). Trimming stripped 4 bases from V and 3 bases from J, with 15 bases between. The CDR3 length is 14 residues.

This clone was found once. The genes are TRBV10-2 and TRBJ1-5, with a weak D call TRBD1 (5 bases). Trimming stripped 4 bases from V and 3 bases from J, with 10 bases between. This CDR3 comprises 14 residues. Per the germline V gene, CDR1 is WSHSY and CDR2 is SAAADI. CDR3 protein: CASSVATDNQPQHF. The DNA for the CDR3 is TGCGCCAGCAGTGTGGCGACAGACAATCAGCCCCAGCATTTT.

CDR3 in DNA: TGTGCCAGCAGCATAAGAGCGGACTCGAGCCCCTACGAGCAGTACTTC. Amino acid sequence: CASSIRADSSPYEQYF. The chain uses TRBV7-2 and TRBJ2-7; perhaps TRBD2 as D (5 bases). Germline loops: CDR1 SGHTA, CDR2 FQGNSA. With 5 bases removed from V and 2 bases from J, the gap between germline ends came to 19 bases. The CDR3 length is 16 residues.

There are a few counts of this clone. Here the CDR3 reads CASSEDPLAAYSTDTQYF. The CDR3 nucleotides read TGTGCCAGCAGTGAAGACCCACTAGCGGCCTATAGCACAGATACGCAGTATTTT. The rearrangement joins TRBV6-1 to TRBJ2-3; 8 nucleotides agree with TRBD2. The V and J ends lost 1 base and 0 bases, in that order; junction bases with no gene match: 9. Germline V gives CDR1 MNHNS, CDR2 SASEGT. The CDR3 runs to 18 residues.

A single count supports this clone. The CDR3 protein is CASSLGGQSYTF. CDR3 DNA sequence: TGTGCCAGCAGTTTGGGGGGACAGAGCTACACCTTC. This chain connects TRBV12-3 or TRBV12-4 to TRBJ1-2; 7 bases align to TRBD1. The trim removed 3 bases at V and 9 bases at J, leaving 4 bases unmatched. The CDR3 totals 12 residues.

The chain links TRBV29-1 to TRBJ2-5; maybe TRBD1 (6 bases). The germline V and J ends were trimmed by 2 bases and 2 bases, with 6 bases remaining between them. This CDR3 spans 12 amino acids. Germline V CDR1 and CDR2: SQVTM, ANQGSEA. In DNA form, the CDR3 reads TGCAGCGTTGAAACAGGGCAAGAGACCCAGTACTTC. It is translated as CSVETGQETQYF.

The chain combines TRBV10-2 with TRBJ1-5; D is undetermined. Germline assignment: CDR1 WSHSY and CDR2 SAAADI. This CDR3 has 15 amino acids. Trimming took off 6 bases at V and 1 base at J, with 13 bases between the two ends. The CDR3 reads CASREGSGSNQPQHF. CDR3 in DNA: TGCGCCAGCAGGGAGGGTTCAGGCAGCAATCAGCCCCAGCATTTT.

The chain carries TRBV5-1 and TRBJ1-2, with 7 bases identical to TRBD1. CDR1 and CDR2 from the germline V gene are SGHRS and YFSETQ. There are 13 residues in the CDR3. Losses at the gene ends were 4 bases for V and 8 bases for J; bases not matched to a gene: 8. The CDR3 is CASSSPDRHGYTF. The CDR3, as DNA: TGCGCCAGCAGCAGTCCGGACAGGCACGGCTACACCTTC.

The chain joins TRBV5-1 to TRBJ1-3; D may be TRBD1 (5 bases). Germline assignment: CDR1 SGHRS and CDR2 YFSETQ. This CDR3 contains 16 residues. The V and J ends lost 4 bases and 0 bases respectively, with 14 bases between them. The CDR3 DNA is TGCGCCAGCAGCGGGTCAGGGTATACCTCTGGAAACACCATATATTTT. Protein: CASSGSGYTSGNTIYF.

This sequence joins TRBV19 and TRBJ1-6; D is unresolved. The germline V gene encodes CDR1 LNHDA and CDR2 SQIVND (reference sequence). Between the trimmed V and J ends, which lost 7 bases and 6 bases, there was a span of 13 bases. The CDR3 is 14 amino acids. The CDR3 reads CASKKREPNSPLHF. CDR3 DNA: TGTGCCAGTAAAAAGAGGGAGCCTAATTCACCCCTCCACTTT.

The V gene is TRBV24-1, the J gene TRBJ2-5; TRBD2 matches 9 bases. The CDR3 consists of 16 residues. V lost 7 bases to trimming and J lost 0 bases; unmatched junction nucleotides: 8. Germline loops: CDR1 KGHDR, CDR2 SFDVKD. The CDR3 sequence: CATSCRPSGDQETQYF. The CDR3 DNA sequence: TGTGCCACCAGCTGTAGACCTAGCGGGGACCAAGAGACCCAGTACTTC.

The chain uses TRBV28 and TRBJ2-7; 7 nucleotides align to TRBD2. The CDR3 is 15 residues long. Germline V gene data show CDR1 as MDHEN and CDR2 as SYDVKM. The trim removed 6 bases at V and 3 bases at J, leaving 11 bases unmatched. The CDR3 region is CASSPPDGLGYEQYV. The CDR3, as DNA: TGTGCCAGCAGCCCCCCGGACGGACTAGGCTACGAGCAGTACGTC.

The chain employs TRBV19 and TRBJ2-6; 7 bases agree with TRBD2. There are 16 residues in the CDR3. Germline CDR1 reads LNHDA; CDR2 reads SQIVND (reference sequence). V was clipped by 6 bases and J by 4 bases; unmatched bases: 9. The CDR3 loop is CASSSGRGTGANVLTF. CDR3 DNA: TGTGCCAGTAGCAGTGGGCGGGGGACCGGGGCCAACGTCCTGACTTTC.

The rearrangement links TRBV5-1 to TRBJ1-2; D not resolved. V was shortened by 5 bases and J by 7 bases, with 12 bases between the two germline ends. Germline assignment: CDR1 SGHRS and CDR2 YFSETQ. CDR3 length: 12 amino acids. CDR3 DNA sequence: TGCGCCAGCAGGGAGGGATCGGGTGGCTACACCTTC. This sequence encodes CASREGSGGYTF.

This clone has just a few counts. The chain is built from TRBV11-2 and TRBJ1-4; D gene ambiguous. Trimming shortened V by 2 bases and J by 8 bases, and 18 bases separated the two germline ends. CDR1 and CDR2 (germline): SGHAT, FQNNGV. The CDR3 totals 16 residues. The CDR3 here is CASSLSTWIVGEKLFF. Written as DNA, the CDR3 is TGTGCCAGCAGCTTATCAACCTGGATCGTCGGGGAAAAACTGTTTTTT.

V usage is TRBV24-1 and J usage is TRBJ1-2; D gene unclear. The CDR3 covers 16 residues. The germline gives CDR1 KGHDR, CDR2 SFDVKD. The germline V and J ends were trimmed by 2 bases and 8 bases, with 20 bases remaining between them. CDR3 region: CATSDSGFVRFSGYTF. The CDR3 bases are TGTGCCACCAGTGATTCGGGGTTTGTGAGGTTCTCCGGCTACACCTTC.

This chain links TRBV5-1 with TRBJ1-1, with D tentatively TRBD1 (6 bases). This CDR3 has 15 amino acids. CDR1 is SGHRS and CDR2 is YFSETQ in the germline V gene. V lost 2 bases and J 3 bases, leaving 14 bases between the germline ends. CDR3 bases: TGCGCCAGCAGCTTTTGGGGGGGCGCGGACACTGAAGCTTTCTTT. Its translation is CASSFWGGADTEAFF. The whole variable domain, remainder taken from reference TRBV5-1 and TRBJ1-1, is KAGVTQTPRYLIKTRGQQVTLSCSPISGHRSVSWYQQTPGQGLQFLFEYFSETQRNKGNFPGRFSGRQFSNSRSEMNVSTLELGDSALYLCASSFWGGADTEAFFGQGTRLTVV.

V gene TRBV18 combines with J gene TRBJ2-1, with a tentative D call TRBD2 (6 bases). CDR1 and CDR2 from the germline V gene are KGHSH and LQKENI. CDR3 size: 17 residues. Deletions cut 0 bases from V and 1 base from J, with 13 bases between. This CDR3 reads CASSPPRGEESYNEQFF. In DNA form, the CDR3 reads TGTGCCAGCTCACCACCGCGGGGTGAAGAGTCCTACAATGAGCAGTTCTTC.

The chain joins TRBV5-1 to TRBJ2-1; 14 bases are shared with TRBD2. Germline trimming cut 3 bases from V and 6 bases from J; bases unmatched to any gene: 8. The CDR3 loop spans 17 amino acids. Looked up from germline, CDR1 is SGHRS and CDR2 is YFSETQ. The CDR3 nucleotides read TGCGCCAGCAGCTCCGAACCGACTAGCGGGGGGGTCAATGAGCAGTTCTTC. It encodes CASSSEPTSGGVNEQFF.

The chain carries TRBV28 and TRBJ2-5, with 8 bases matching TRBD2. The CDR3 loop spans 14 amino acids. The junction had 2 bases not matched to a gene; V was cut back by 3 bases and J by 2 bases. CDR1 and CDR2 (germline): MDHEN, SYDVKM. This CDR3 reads CASSLSGGQETQYF. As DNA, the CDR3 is TGTGCCAGCAGTTTGAGCGGGGGTCAAGAGACCCAGTACTTC.

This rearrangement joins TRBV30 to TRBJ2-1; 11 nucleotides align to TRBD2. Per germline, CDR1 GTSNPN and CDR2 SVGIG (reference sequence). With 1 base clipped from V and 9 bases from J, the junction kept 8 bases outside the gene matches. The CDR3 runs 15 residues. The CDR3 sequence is CAWSGTSGSRGEQFF. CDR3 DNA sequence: TGTGCCTGGAGTGGAACTAGCGGGAGTAGGGGTGAGCAGTTCTTC.

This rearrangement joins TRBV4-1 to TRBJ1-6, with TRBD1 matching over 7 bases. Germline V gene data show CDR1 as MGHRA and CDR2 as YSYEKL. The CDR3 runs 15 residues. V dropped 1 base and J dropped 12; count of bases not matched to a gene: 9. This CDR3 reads CASSQVGSTGQPLHF. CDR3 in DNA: TGCGCCAGCAGCCAAGTCGGATCGACAGGGCAACCCCTCCACTTT.

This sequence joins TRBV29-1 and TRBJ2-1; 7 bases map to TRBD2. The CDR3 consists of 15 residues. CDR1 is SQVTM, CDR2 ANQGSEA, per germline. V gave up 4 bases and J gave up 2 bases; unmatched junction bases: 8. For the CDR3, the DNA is TGCAGCGTTGGAGGGAGGGAAGATGCCTACAATGAGCAGTTCTTC. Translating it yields CSVGGREDAYNEQFF.

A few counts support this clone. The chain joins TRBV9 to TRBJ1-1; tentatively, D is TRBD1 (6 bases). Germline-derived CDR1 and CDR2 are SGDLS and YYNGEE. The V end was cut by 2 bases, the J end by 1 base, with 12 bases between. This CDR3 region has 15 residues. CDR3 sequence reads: CASSVHPGQNTEAFF. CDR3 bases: TGTGCCAGCAGCGTTCATCCGGGACAGAACACTGAAGCTTTCTTT. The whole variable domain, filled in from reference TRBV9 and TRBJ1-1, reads DSGVTQTPKHLITATGQRVTLRCSPRSGDLSVYWYQQSLDQGLQFLIQYYNGEERAKGNILERFSAQQFPDLHSELNLSSLELGDSALYFCASSVHPGQNTEAFFGQGTRLTVV.

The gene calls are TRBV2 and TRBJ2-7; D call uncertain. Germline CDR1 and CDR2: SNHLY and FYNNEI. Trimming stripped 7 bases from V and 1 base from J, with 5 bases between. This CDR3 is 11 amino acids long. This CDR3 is CASTVSYEQYF. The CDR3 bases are TGTGCCAGCACGGTTTCCTACGAGCAGTACTTC.

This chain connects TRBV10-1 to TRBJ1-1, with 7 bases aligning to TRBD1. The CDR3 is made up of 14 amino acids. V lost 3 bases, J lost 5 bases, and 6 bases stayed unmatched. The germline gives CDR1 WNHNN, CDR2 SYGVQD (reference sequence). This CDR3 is CASSDRQGRTEAFF. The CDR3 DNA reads TGCGCCAGCAGTGACAGACAGGGTCGTACTGAAGCTTTCTTT.